The 17 T cell receptor beta chains reported below all come from one sample, sequenced in a study of T cells after yellow fever vaccination. TCRdb ran MiXCR on the 5' RACE reads and lists one entry per CDR3 protein. This table holds about 550,000 distinct CDR3 sequences, roughly a fifth found once. The source material was PBMCs, sampled 15 days after the yellow fever booster vaccination. The receptors here all came from a man aged 25-40 years who received the YFV17D yellow fever vaccine.

This clonotype was picked up many times. J is TRBJ2-1 and V is TRBV2; D is unresolved. Trimming stripped 4 bases from V and 2 bases from J, with 9 bases between. CDR1 is SNHLY and CDR2 is FYNNEI in the germline V gene. The CDR3 spans 14 residues. The CDR3 protein is CASSVDVAYNEQFF. Here the CDR3 DNA reads TGTGCCAGCAGTGTGGACGTGGCCTACAATGAGCAGTTCTTC.

About this clonotype: The junction and the germline gene differ at one end; a read error may be behind it. The genes are TRBV5-1 and TRBJ2-3; 13 bases are a match to TRBD2. CDR3 length equals 16 residues. Germline V gene sequence: CDR1 SGHRS, CDR2 YFSETQ. The CDR3 loop is CASSPGTSGTTDMQYF. CDR3 DNA: TGCGCCAGCAGCCCTGGGACTAGCGGGACCACAGATATGCAGTATTTT. The full variable domain, in which reference TRBV5-1 and TRBJ2-3 provide the parts outside the CDR3, is KAGVTQTPRYLIKTRGQQVTLSCSPISGHRSVSWYQQTPGQGLQFLFEYFSETQRNKGNFPGRFSGRQFSNSRSEMNVSTLELGDSALYLCASSPGTSGTTDMQYFGPGTRLTVL.

The chain couples TRBV20-1 to TRBJ2-5; TRBD2 matches at 8 bases. The trim removed 1 base at V and 5 bases at J, leaving 3 bases unmatched. Germline V gene sequence: CDR1 DFQATT, CDR2 SNEGSKA (reference sequence). The CDR3 spans 13 residues. The CDR3 DNA follows: TGCAGTGCTAGAGGACTAGCGCTGGAGACCCAGTACTTC. It codes for CSARGLALETQYF.

J is TRBJ2-7 and V is TRBV10-3; no firm D call. V lost 8 bases, J lost 4 bases, and 12 bases lay in between. The CDR3 has 12 residues. Germline CDR1 is ENHRY and CDR2 is SYGVKD. CDR3 sequence: CAIRGDVYEQYF. The CDR3 DNA follows: TGTGCCATCCGCGGAGACGTTTACGAGCAGTACTTC.

This clonotype has only a few counts. The chain couples TRBV20-1 to TRBJ1-5; D unresolved. In germline, CDR1 is DFQATT, CDR2 SNEGSKA (reference sequence). CDR3 length: 13 residues. Trimming removed 3 bases from V and 7 bases from J, with 13 bases in between. The CDR3 loop is CSASLEARQPQHF. In DNA, the CDR3 is TGCAGTGCTAGTTTGGAGGCCCGACAGCCCCAGCATTTT.

The chain combines TRBV4-2 with TRBJ2-7; TRBD2 might be the D (6 bases). This CDR3 has 16 amino acids. Germline V gene sequence: CDR1 LGHNA, CDR2 YNFKEQ. V gave up 0 bases and J gave up 4 bases, with 16 bases separating them. The CDR3 sequence: CASSQDTAGRFYEQYF. CDR3 DNA: TGTGCCAGCAGCCAAGATACAGCTGGGAGGTTTTACGAGCAGTACTTC.

This clonotype was seen a handful of times. The V gene is TRBV6-5, the J gene TRBJ2-1; possibly TRBD1 or TRBD2 for D (6 bases each). V was pared by 6 bases and J by 8 bases, with 17 bases between. Germline CDR1 and CDR2: MNHEY and SVGAGI. The CDR3 length is 14 residues. CDR3: CASRYTGGSHEQFF. DNA of the CDR3: TGTGCCAGCAGATATACCGGGGGCAGCCATGAGCAGTTCTTC.

This clonotype was seen more than once but under ten times. This chain connects TRBV7-3 to TRBJ1-1; D is undetermined. The V end lost 1 base, the J end lost 1 base, and 7 bases lay between the germline ends. CDR1 and CDR2 from the germline V gene are SGHTA and FQGTGA. The CDR3 runs 14 residues. The CDR3 reads CASSLMAGNTEAFF. The CDR3 coding sequence is TGTGCCAGCAGCTTAATGGCAGGGAACACTGAAGCTTTCTTT.

The chain uses TRBV27 and TRBJ2-2; no definite D call. The ends were cut back, 4 bases at V and 7 bases at J, with 13 bases in the middle. The germline gives CDR1 MNHEY, CDR2 SMNVEV (reference sequence). The CDR3 contains 14 residues. The CDR3 reads CASSSLLRDGELFF. In nucleotides, the CDR3 is TGTGCCAGCAGTTCTTTGTTAAGAGACGGGGAGCTGTTTTTT.

This clonotype occurred a few times. V usage is TRBV19 and J usage is TRBJ2-3; D ambiguous. Trimming shortened V by 5 bases and J by 2 bases, and 11 bases separated the two germline ends. The CDR3 has 14 amino acids. CDR1 and CDR2 from the germline V gene are LNHDA and SQIVND (reference sequence). The CDR3 loop reads CASSAGYSTDTQYF. In DNA form, the CDR3 reads TGTGCCAGTAGTGCCGGCTATTCCACAGATACGCAGTATTTT.

This sequence joins TRBV12-3 or TRBV12-4 and TRBJ1-6, with D possibly being TRBD1 (6 bases). V dropped 3 bases and J dropped 14 bases, with 14 bases sitting between them. The CDR3 contains 13 residues. CDR3 amino acids: CASSFGGGGALHF. In DNA, the CDR3 is TGTGCCAGCAGTTTCGGGGGAGGGGGGGCCCTCCACTTT.

The rearrangement links TRBV7-9 to TRBJ2-1, with 9 bases identical to TRBD1. The CDR3 length is 16 residues. Germline CDR1 and CDR2: SEHNR and FQNEAQ (reference sequence). The junction had 13 bases not matched to a gene; V was cut back by 5 bases and J by 8 bases. The CDR3 nucleotides are TGTGCCAGCAGCCGATACGGGACAGGGTTCGTCGATGAGCAGTTCTTC. Amino acids: CASSRYGTGFVDEQFF.

This clonotype was detected only a few times. This chain joins TRBV5-1 and TRBJ2-1; 7 bases align to TRBD2. Germline CDR1 SGHRS, CDR2 YFSETQ. This CDR3 has 14 amino acids. Germline trimming cut 5 bases from V and 4 bases from J; bases unmatched to any gene: 6. CDR3 DNA sequence: TGCGCCAGCAGGTCGGCTAGCGGTTACAATGAGCAGTTCTTC. Amino acids: CASRSASGYNEQFF.

This clonotype appeared many times. The chain combines TRBV4-2 with TRBJ1-6, with 9 bases aligning to TRBD1. V shed 0 bases and J 9 bases; nucleotides not matched to a gene: 6. Germline V gene sequence: CDR1 LGHNA, CDR2 YNFKEQ. This CDR3 is 16 amino acids long. The CDR3 here is CASSQDRGTGSSPLHF. The CDR3 DNA reads as TGTGCCAGCAGCCAAGACCGCGGGACAGGGAGTTCACCCCTCCACTTT.

There are a few counts of this clonotype. V gene TRBV7-3 combines with J gene TRBJ2-1; D may correspond to TRBD1 or TRBD2 (5 bases each). The CDR3 totals 13 residues. In germline, CDR1 is SGHTA, CDR2 FQGTGA. The V end lost 2 bases, the J end lost 6 bases, and 8 bases lay between the germline ends. The CDR3: CASSLWDPNEQFF. CDR3 bases: TGTGCCAGCAGCTTATGGGACCCCAATGAGCAGTTCTTC.

This clonotype has more than one count but fewer than ten. J is TRBJ2-7 and V is TRBV20-1, with D tentatively TRBD2 (6 bases). The CDR3 contains 11 residues. Germline CDR1 is DFQATT and CDR2 is SNEGSKA (reference sequence). With 3 bases removed from V and 6 bases from J, the gap between germline ends came to 9 bases. CDR3 DNA sequence: TGCAGTGCTAGGGCGGGGACCGAGCAGTACTTC. This gives the protein CSARAGTEQYF.

The chain combines TRBV7-2 with TRBJ2-3; D gene ambiguous. The CDR3 runs to 14 residues. CDR1 is SGHTA, CDR2 FQGNSA, per germline. Between the trimmed V and J ends, which lost 1 base and 2 bases, there was a span of 7 bases. CDR3 DNA sequence: TGTGCCAGCAGCTTAGAAGTCCTCACAGATACGCAGTATTTT. This gives the protein CASSLEVLTDTQYF.